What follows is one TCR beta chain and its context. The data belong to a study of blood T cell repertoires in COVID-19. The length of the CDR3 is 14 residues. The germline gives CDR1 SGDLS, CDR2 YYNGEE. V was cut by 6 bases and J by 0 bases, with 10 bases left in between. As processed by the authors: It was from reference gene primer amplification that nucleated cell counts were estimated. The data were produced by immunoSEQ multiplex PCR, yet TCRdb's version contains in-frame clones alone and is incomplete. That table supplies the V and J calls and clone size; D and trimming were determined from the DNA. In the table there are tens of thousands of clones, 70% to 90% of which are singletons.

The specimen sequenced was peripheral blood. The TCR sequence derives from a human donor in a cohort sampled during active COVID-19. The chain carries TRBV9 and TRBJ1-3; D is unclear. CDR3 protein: CASTSGYSGNTIYF. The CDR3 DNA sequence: TGTGCCAGCACTAGCGGATACTCTGGAAACACCATATATTTT.